The clone carrying this TCR beta chain has a handful of counts. Its matching antigen is unknown. The sample originates from a study of T-cell memory formation after mild COVID-19. At the level of the study: Each donor largely had its own TCR clusters. General observations from the study: Most CD4+ clones that shrank were in CM and EM, while CD8+ ones turned up in EMRA. Clones contracting day 15 to 85 were balanced CD4/CD8; later expanders leaned CD4+.

5'RACE with constant-segment primers yielded barcoded, UMI-tagged TCR alpha and TCR beta cDNA libraries. TCRdb passed the 5' RACE reads through MiXCR, listing each CDR3 protein once. The data show about 180,000 distinct CDR3 sequences, approximately 16% seen once. V was cut by 2 bases and J by 2 bases, with 12 bases left in between. The CDR3 has 15 amino acids. This TCR derives from an adult woman who had mild COVID-19 (a few samples of this study predate the infection). Cell type and time point are not known. Source material: PBMCs or a T cell subset sorted from them (not recorded which). The genes are TRBV12-3 or TRBV12-4 and TRBJ1-2; no clear D. CDR3 loop: CASSLKRAPNYGYTF. In DNA, the CDR3 is TGTGCCAGCAGTTTAAAACGGGCCCCAAACTATGGCTACACCTTC.